This paragraph reports one T cell receptor (beta chain). Its target is unknown. This entry comes from a study of OX40 agonist ivuxolimab in advanced cancers. Across the study: Under the entry rules, prior anti-PD-1, anti-PD-L1 or anti-CTLA-4 therapy was allowed, and around 40% had some. Broader study findings: CD8+ T cells were the subset that, on average, had more expanded clones than CD4+. Some patients without response likewise showed low normalized clonal expansion.

Patients were ruled out by autoimmune disease history or systemic immunosuppression. Looked up from germline, CDR1 is SNHLY and CDR2 is FYNNEI. After removal of 5 bases from V and 7 bases from J, the junction contained 10 bases not matched to a gene. The length of the CDR3 is 15 residues. Using immunoSEQ multiplex PCR, the repertoire was profiled, and TCRdb retains in-frame clones only, with some absent. The sample holds roughly 40,000 clones; approximately 75% are singletons and the top ten take 2.6%. V gene TRBV2 combines with J gene TRBJ2-2, with 7 bases identical to TRBD1. Sequencing was performed on CD4+ or CD8+ T cells sorted from blood, taken in a trial of the OX40 agonist ivuxolimab. The receptor was derived from an adult with an advanced solid tumor such as melanoma, head and neck, liver or kidney cancer. The CDR3 coding sequence is TGTGCCAGCAGTCCCGGCCGACAGGGTGACGGGGAGCTGTTTTTT. It encodes CASSPGRQGDGELFF.